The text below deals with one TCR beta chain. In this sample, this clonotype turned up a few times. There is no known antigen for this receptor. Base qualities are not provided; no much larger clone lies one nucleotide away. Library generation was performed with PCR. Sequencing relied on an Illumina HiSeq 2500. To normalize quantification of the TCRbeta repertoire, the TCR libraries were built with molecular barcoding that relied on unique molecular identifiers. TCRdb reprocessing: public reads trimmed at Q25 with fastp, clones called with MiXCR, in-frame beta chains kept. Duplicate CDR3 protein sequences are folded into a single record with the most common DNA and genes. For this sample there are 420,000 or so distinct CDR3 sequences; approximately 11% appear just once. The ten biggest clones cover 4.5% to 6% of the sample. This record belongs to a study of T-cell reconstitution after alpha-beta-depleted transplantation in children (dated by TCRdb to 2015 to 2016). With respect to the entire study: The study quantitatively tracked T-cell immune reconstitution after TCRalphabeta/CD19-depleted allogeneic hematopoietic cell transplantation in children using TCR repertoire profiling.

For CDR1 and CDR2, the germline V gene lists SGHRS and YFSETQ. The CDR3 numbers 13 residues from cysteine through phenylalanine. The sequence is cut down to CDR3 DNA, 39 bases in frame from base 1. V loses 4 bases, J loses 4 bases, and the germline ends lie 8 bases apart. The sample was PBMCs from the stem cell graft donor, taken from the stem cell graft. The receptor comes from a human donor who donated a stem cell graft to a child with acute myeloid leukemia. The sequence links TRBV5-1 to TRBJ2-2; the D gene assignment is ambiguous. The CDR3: CASSQYITGELFF. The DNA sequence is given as TGCGCCAGCAGCCAATATATCACCGGGGAGCTGTTTTTT.